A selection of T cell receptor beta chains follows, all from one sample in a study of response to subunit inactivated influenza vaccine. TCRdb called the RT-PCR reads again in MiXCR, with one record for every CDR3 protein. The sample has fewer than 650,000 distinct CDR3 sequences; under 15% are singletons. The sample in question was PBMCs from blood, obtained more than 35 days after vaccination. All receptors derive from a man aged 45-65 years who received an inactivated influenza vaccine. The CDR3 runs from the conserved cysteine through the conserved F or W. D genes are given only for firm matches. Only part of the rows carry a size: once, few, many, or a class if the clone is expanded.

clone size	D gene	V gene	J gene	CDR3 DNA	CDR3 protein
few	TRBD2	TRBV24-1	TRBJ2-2	TGTGCCACCAGTGATCCGCGGACTAGCGGGGGGGATTGGAACACCGGGGAGCTGTTTTTT	CATSDPRTSGGDWNTGELFF
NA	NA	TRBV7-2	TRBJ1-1	TGTGCCAGCAGCTCCAAAATTAAGAACACTGAAGCTTTCTTT	CASSSKIKNTEAFF
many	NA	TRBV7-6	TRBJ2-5	TGTGCCAGCAGCTTTTATGCCGACGGTGAAACCACCCAGTACTTC	CASSFYADGETTQYF
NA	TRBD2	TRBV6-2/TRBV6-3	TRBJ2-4	TGTGCCAGCAGTTCCCCCGGCACTAGCGCGGCCGGTAGAAAAAACATTCAGTACTTC	CASSSPGTSAAGRKNIQYF
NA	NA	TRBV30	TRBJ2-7	TGTGCCTGGAGTGTAGACGTATCACCGGGATACTCCTACGAGCAGTACTTC	CAWSVDVSPGYSYEQYF
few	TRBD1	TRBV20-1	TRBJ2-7	TGCAGTGCTCGCGGTGGGGACAGGGGAACGTACGAGCAGTACTTC	CSARGGDRGTYEQYF
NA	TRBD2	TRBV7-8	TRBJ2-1	TGTGCCAGCAGCACCCTGGCGGGGGAGGCAAGAAATGAGCAGTTCTTC	CASSTLAGEARNEQFF
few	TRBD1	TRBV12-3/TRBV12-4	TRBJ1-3	TGTGCCAGCAGTCCGGGACAGGGGTGGGACACCATATATTTT	CASSPGQGWDTIYF
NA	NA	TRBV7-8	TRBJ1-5	TGTGCCAGCAGCTTCTCCAGGGCCGGGCAGCCCCAGCATTTT	CASSFSRAGQPQHF
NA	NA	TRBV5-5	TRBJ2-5	TGTGCCAGCAGCTTGGCGGCAGGCACGTACCAAGAGACCCAGTACTTC	CASSLAAGTYQETQYF